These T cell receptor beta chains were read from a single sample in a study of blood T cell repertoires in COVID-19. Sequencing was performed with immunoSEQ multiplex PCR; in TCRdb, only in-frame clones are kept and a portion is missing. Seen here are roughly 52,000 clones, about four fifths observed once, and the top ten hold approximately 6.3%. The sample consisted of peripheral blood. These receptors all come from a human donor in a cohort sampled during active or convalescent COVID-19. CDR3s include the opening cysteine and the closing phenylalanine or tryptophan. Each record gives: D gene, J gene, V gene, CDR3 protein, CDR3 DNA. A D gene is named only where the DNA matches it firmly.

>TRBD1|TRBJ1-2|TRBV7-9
CASSQDRGVGYGYTF
TGTGCCAGCAGCCAAGACAGGGGAGTAGGGTATGGCTACACCTTC
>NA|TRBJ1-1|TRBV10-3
CAISESAVMNTEAFF
TGTGCCATCAGTGAGTCCGCAGTTATGAACACTGAAGCTTTCTTT
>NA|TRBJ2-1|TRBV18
CASSPPPAYNEQFF
TGTGCCAGCTCACCACCTCCAGCCTACAATGAGCAGTTCTTC
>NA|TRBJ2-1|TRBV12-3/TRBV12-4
CASSFRQDNEQFF
TGTGCCAGCAGTTTTCGGCAGGACAATGAGCAGTTCTTC
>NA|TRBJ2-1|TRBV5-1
CASSLDGGGYNEQFF
TGCGCCAGCAGCTTGGATGGGGGAGGATACAATGAGCAGTTCTTC
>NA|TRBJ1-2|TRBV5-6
CASSSGGNGYTF
TGTGCCAGCAGTAGCGGGGGAAATGGCTACACCTTC
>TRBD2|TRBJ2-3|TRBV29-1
CSAEASSGGKDLDTQYF
TGCAGCGCCGAGGCGAGTAGCGGGGGAAAGGATTTAGATACGCAGTATTTT
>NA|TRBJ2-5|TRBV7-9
CASSSPQGSQETQYF
TGTGCCAGCAGCTCTCCCCAGGGTTCCCAAGAGACCCAGTACTTC
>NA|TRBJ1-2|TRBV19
CASSRDRQANYGYTF
TGTGCCAGTAGTAGAGACAGGCAGGCTAACTATGGCTACACCTTC
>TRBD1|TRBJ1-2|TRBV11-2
CASSLIGTGDLNYGYTF
TGTGCCAGCAGCTTAATTGGGACAGGGGACCTGAACTATGGCTACACCTTC